This is a list of T cell receptor beta chains from one sample in a study of cytomegalovirus exposure and HLA in healthy donors. Only in-frame clones appear in the TCRdb table, and some are missing; sequencing was by immunoSEQ multiplex PCR. The top ten clones hold approximately 2.3% of a sample with some 150,000 clones, 79% of them seen once. The sample taken for sequencing was PBMCs. These receptors came from a man in his forties in good health and CMV-seronegative. CDR3s include the opening cysteine and the closing phenylalanine or tryptophan. The D gene is left open where the match is weak. Clone size appears in some rows only: once, few, many, or a class for an expanded clone.

CDR3nt	CDR3aa	d_gene	abundance	v_gene	j_gene
TGTGCCAGCAGTGAAGCGCAGGGATACACCTCTGGAAACACCATATATTTT	CASSEAQGYTSGNTIYF	.	few	TRBV6-1	TRBJ1-3
TGTGCCAGCAGCCCGGGCGGGATTTCCGAGCAGTACTTC	CASSPGGISEQYF	.	few	TRBV11-2	TRBJ2-7
TGTGCCAGCAGCTGGAGAAGTGGGGCTAACAATGAGCAGTTCTTC	CASSWRSGANNEQFF	.	.	TRBV7-8	TRBJ2-1
TGTGCCAGCAGTTTAACTACGGGATCGGTGTACGAGCAGTACTTC	CASSLTTGSVYEQYF	.	.	TRBV27	TRBJ2-7
TGTGCCAGCAGCCCGTCCTGTTTCGGGTTCGCGAACACCGGGGAGCTGTTTTTT	CASSPSCFGFANTGELFF	.	.	TRBV21-1	TRBJ2-2
TGTGCCAGCAGCGGGCTGCACCGGGACAGGGTTGTTGGCTATGGCTACACCTTC	CASSGLHRDRVVGYGYTF	TRBD1	.	TRBV5-5	TRBJ1-2
TGTGCCATCAGTGAAGGTCCGGGACAGGGGTCCGAGCAGTACTTC	CAISEGPGQGSEQYF	TRBD1	.	TRBV10-3	TRBJ2-7
TGTGCCAGCAGCCAAGATCCTCGGACCAAAGGAGGCACTGAAGCTTTCTTT	CASSQDPRTKGGTEAFF	.	once	TRBV14	TRBJ1-1
TGTGCCAGCAGCTCTTCGCGGGTCGGGGACACCGGGGAGCTGTTTTTT	CASSSSRVGDTGELFF	.	.	TRBV11-3	TRBJ2-2
TGTGCCAGCAGCGTCAGAGTTACAGGGGCAGTCACAGATACGCAGTATTTT	CASSVRVTGAVTDTQYF	TRBD1	.	TRBV9	TRBJ2-3
TGTGCCAGCAGCTTGGCCCTATCCCATGAGCAGTTCTTC	CASSLALSHEQFF	.	.	TRBV5-4	TRBJ2-1
TGTGCCAGCAGGGGGGGAGGTGGGGGCAATCAGCCCCAGCATTTT	CASRGGGGGNQPQHF	.	few	TRBV6-5	TRBJ1-5
TGTGCCAGCAGTACACAGGGCCACTATGGCTACACCTTC	CASSTQGHYGYTF	.	.	TRBV6-6	TRBJ1-2
TGCGCCAGGACCGGCGGGGAGGGGTCTGGAAACACCATATATTTT	CARTGGEGSGNTIYF	.	.	TRBV5-1	TRBJ1-3
TGCGCCAACAGCTTGGGGGACAGGGCTTACGAGCAGTACTTC	CANSLGDRAYEQYF	TRBD1	.	TRBV5-1	TRBJ2-7
TGTGCCAGTAGTATGAGTTATGTGGATGAGCAGTTCTTC	CASSMSYVDEQFF	.	.	TRBV19	TRBJ2-1
TGTGCCAGCAGTCCCCGGACAGGGAGAGATGCGCAGTATTTT	CASSPRTGRDAQYF	TRBD1	.	TRBV27	TRBJ2-3
TGTGCCAGCAATCCGATTAGAGGGAGTGGTACTGAAGCTTTCTTT	CASNPIRGSGTEAFF	.	.	TRBV28	TRBJ1-1
TGTTCCAGCAGCCCCATCGGGGGGAACACCGGGGAGCTGTTTTTT	CSSSPIGGNTGELFF	.	.	TRBV7-9	TRBJ2-2
TGTGCCAGCTCACCACCGGGGACTAGCGGGAGTAACGAGCAGTACTTC	CASSPPGTSGSNEQYF	TRBD2	.	TRBV18	TRBJ2-7
TGTGCCAGCAGCTTTAACAGGGCCGGGGAGCTGTTTTTT	CASSFNRAGELFF	.	.	TRBV11-3	TRBJ2-2
TGCAGCGTTGAACCGGACAGGGGAGATAATGAGCAGTTCTTC	CSVEPDRGDNEQFF	TRBD1	few	TRBV29-1	TRBJ2-1
TGTGCCAGCAGTTTATCTGTGGGGAGGATTGTAGGAACTAATGAAAAACTGTTTTTT	CASSLSVGRIVGTNEKLFF	.	.	TRBV27	TRBJ1-4
TGTGCCAGCTCACCGTTGCCGGGGACTCGCGAGCAGTACTTC	CASSPLPGTREQYF	.	.	TRBV18	TRBJ2-7
TGTGCCAGCAGCTCATGGACTAGCGGGTCGACGCAGTTCTTC	CASSSWTSGSTQFF	TRBD2	.	TRBV11-3	TRBJ2-1
TGTGCCAGCAATGCGGGACAGGGGGCGCGGGGCTACACCTTC	CASNAGQGARGYTF	TRBD1	once	TRBV25-1	TRBJ1-2
TGCGCCAGCAGCTTCAACACAGGGGTAGGAGCCAACGGCCTGACTTTC	CASSFNTGVGANGLTF	TRBD1	.	TRBV5-1	TRBJ2-6
TGTGCCACCATCTCCGGGGGTCTAGCGGCCCAGTACTTC	CATISGGLAAQYF	TRBD2	.	TRBV2	TRBJ2-5
TGTGCCAGCAGGGAGGTGGGAGGCTACTATGGCTACACCTTC	CASREVGGYYGYTF	.	.	TRBV6-5	TRBJ1-2
TGTGCCAGCAGCCTCAGTGAAGCTTTCTTT	CASSLSEAFF	.	.	TRBV7-9	TRBJ1-1
TGCGCCAGCAGTCAAGCAGGGTCTTGTGGGGCCAACGGCCTGACTTTC	CASSQAGSCGANGLTF	.	once	TRBV23-1	TRBJ2-6
TGTGCCAGCAGACTAGCGGGAGGGGCAGATACGCAGTATTTT	CASRLAGGADTQYF	TRBD2	few	TRBV6-5	TRBJ2-3
TGTGCCAGCAGTTGGGGAGAAGATTCACCCCTCCACTTT	CASSWGEDSPLHF	.	.	TRBV6-6	TRBJ1-6
TGTGCCAGCAGCCAAAATAATGCGCCTGCCGAGCAGTACTTC	CASSQNNAPAEQYF	.	few	TRBV11-2	TRBJ2-7
TGTGCCAGCAGCCCTTGGACTAGCGGGGAAGAGCAGTACTTC	CASSPWTSGEEQYF	TRBD2	.	TRBV14	TRBJ2-7
TGTGCCAGCAGTTCTTCCTCCTACGAGCAGTACTTC	CASSSSSYEQYF	.	.	TRBV28	TRBJ2-7
TGTGCCAGCAGCCGGACCCAGGCGGACAGGGTCCAAGGAGGCATTTACAATGAGCAGTTCTTC	CASSRTQADRVQGGIYNEQFF	TRBD1	.	TRBV4-2	TRBJ2-1
TGTGCCAGCAGTACACCCAGACAGGGACAGGAGACCCAGTACTTC	CASSTPRQGQETQYF	TRBD1	once	TRBV25-1	TRBJ2-5
TGTGCCAGCAGCCAAGCGCCCAGGGGAACCGGGGAGCTGTTTTTT	CASSQAPRGTGELFF	.	few	TRBV14	TRBJ2-2
TGTGCCAGCAGCTTAAGCTCGGGGTCGCGCAATCAGCCCCAGCATTTT	CASSLSSGSRNQPQHF	.	.	TRBV7-8	TRBJ1-5
TGTGCCAGCAGGGACCGGGGGGCTGGAGGCTACACCTTC	CASRDRGAGGYTF	.	.	TRBV9	TRBJ1-2
TGCAGCGTTGTGGGACAGGGGGTCGGAAACACCATATATTTT	CSVVGQGVGNTIYF	TRBD1	.	TRBV29-1	TRBJ1-3
TGCGCCAGCAGGCTAGACGGGAGATCCTACGAGCAGTACTTC	CASRLDGRSYEQYF	.	.	TRBV5-1	TRBJ2-7
TGCGCCAGCAGCTTGGCGGGACAGTCTGGAAACACCATATATTTT	CASSLAGQSGNTIYF	TRBD1	.	TRBV5-1	TRBJ1-3
TGTGCCAGCAGAAGGGACAGAAACACCGGGGAGCTGTTTTTT	CASRRDRNTGELFF	TRBD1	few	TRBV6-5	TRBJ2-2
TGTGCCAGCAGGGAACCTGCACCGAGGAATGAGCAGTTCTTC	CASREPAPRNEQFF	.	.	TRBV6-1	TRBJ2-1
TGTGCCAGTAGTAAGGAACAGGGGGCCTTGACATACACTGAAGCTTTCTTT	CASSKEQGALTYTEAFF	TRBD1	.	TRBV19	TRBJ1-1
TGTGCCAGCAGTTTAACCACCGACTACCACCCGTCCGAGCAGTACTTC	CASSLTTDYHPSEQYF	.	.	TRBV6-5	TRBJ2-7
TGTGCCAGCAGTTTAGAAGACAGGGCCGGGACTGAAGCTTTCTTT	CASSLEDRAGTEAFF	TRBD1	.	TRBV28	TRBJ1-1
TGTGCCAGCAGTGAAATTAGCGGGAGCTCCTACGAGCAGTACTTC	CASSEISGSSYEQYF	TRBD2	few	TRBV6-1	TRBJ2-7